Listed below are T cell receptor beta chains from one sample, sequenced in a study of blood T cell repertoires in COVID-19. This table comes from immunoSEQ multiplex PCR, and its TCRdb copy is limited to in-frame clones, with some not included. This table has around 75,000 clones, around 74% appearing once. The sample comprised peripheral blood. The receptors come from a woman over 75 with active or convalescent COVID-19. CDR3s include the opening cysteine and the closing phenylalanine or tryptophan. Each record gives: V gene, J gene, clone size, CDR3 protein. Only some rows state a clone size, as once, few, many or a class for expanded clones.

TRBV6-5	TRBJ2-7	.	CASSYLRTSAPYEQYF
TRBV12-3/TRBV12-4	TRBJ1-1	.	CASSLRNTEAFF
TRBV7-2	TRBJ1-4	few	CASSLEGRGFISTNEKLFF
TRBV18	TRBJ2-3	few	CASSPRTGSRTDTQYF
TRBV5-1	TRBJ1-1	.	CASSLETGSANSEAFF
TRBV5-1	TRBJ1-3	.	CASSPGTAASGNTIYF
TRBV6-2/TRBV6-3	TRBJ1-5	.	CASSYSSRANQPQHF
TRBV19	TRBJ1-3	.	CASSEYRVSGNTIYF
TRBV6-6	TRBJ1-4	.	CASSYSLKLNEKLFF
TRBV7-9	TRBJ2-4	.	CASSLVGVGAKNIQYF
TRBV4-3	TRBJ2-3	.	CASSQLRGRADTQYF
TRBV6-5	TRBJ2-7	.	CASGIGGRLEQYF
TRBV28	TRBJ2-7	.	CASTQGVSYEQYF
TRBV2	TRBJ1-4	few	CASSVDRGKRGLFF
TRBV7-9	TRBJ1-1	once	CASSRGGPPFNTEAFF
TRBV7-2	TRBJ2-5	.	CASSSPLGLHQETQYF
TRBV7-9	TRBJ2-7	few	CASSGDRGGKEQYF
TRBV7-2	TRBJ1-3	once	CASSLGGTAVAGNTIYF
TRBV3-1/TRBV3-2	TRBJ1-2	.	CASSPETGFRNYGYTF
TRBV25-1	TRBJ2-3	.	CASSDRRLASSTDTQYF
TRBV6-6	TRBJ1-2	.	CASSQGQNLNYGYTF
TRBV19	TRBJ2-7	many	CASGLAFGYEQYF
TRBV5-1	TRBJ2-7	.	CASSLGGTYEQYF
TRBV2	TRBJ1-1	few	CASSTIGGGTEAFF
TRBV28	TRBJ1-5	.	CASIPATGGNQPQHF
TRBV5-1	TRBJ2-2	.	CASSSGTYSGELFF
TRBV6-2/TRBV6-3	TRBJ1-5	once	CASSPDRAGQPQHF
TRBV5-1	TRBJ2-3	.	CASSRSGESTDTQYF
TRBV23-1	TRBJ1-4	.	CASSPPGVIREKLFF
TRBV28	TRBJ1-5	.	CASIPGWGGNQPQHF
TRBV5-4	TRBJ1-4	.	CASSLELTGREKLFF
TRBV4-2	TRBJ2-7	once	CASSQEGQGTYEQYF
TRBV7-2	TRBJ2-3	.	CASIVDPAYTDTQYF
TRBV10-3	TRBJ1-3	.	CAISAGLTGNTIYF
TRBV19	TRBJ1-5	.	CASSVRVDQPQHF
TRBV11-2	TRBJ2-2	once	CASSSNTGTGMIGELFF
TRBV4-1	TRBJ2-3	.	CASSQRHGGATDTQYF
TRBV5-5	TRBJ1-1	.	CASSLVTGGFDTEAFF
TRBV28	TRBJ1-5	few	CASSPRGAGGGGQPQHF
TRBV2	TRBJ2-7	.	CASDREHYEQYF
TRBV7-8	TRBJ2-7	.	CASSRSAPYEQYF
TRBV19	TRBJ2-2	.	CASSILLVTEFGELFF
TRBV10-2	TRBJ2-5	.	CASSQAGETQYF
TRBV11-2	TRBJ1-2	.	CASTEDYRGGYTF
TRBV2	TRBJ2-7	few	CASSPPGQGKGEQYF
TRBV7-2	TRBJ1-1	.	CASSTDREAFF
TRBV7-2	TRBJ1-2	.	CASSLVGGRRSRDYGYTF
TRBV7-2	TRBJ1-4	.	CASSLPNEHEKLFF
TRBV4-1	TRBJ2-1	once	CASSQVRVSSYNEQFF
TRBV5-5	TRBJ2-7	once	CASSLTSGVEYEQYF